The following is a TCR beta chain sequence with its context. What it binds is not known. From germline, CDR1 is SQVTM and CDR2 ANQGSEA. With V trimmed by 7 bases and J by 6 bases, 7 bases remained unmatched. The CDR3 sequence is 13 residues long. This specimen comes from a study of beta chain features in type 1 diabetes. Points from the study as a whole: VDJ junctions from type 1 diabetes patients carried fewer insertions and larger deletions. Patients with Type 1 diabetes showed moderately but significantly shorter TCRB CDR3s in all four CD4+ subsets.

All of the isolated RNA was reverse transcribed, so expressed TCRB transcripts were sequenced. Some clones are missing from TCRdb's copy, which holds only in-frame ones; the method was immunoSEQ multiplex PCR. Of about 340,000 clones listed, less than 15% were seen once; the top ten hold 0.015%. The sequencing sample was made of naive CD4+ T cells from blood. The receptor was isolated from a young woman with type 1 diabetes. The chain recombines TRBV29-1 with TRBJ2-1; 9 positions match TRBD2. The CDR3 DNA follows: TGCAGCGGGAGCGGGAGGCTTCGCAATGAGCAGTTCTTC. Translating gives CSGSGRLRNEQFF.